A single TCR beta chain is shown here with its context. The data were obtained in a study of OX40 agonist ivuxolimab in advanced cancers. Turning to the study itself: Having had anti-PD-1, anti-PD-L1 or anti-CTLA-4 therapy before was allowed, and approximately 40% had some. A partial response was reached by three patients: one with hepatocellular carcinoma and two with cutaneous melanoma.

J was trimmed by 9 bases and V by 6 bases; bases with no gene match: 14. Germline V gene sequence: CDR1 MDHEN, CDR2 SYDVKM. This CDR3 region has 15 residues. Produced via immunoSEQ multiplex PCR; TCRdb's table is partial and in-frame only. The sample consists of roughly 72,000 clones, roughly nine tenths of them appearing once. The J gene is TRBJ2-1, the V gene TRBV28; 7 nucleotides line up with TRBD2. The sequencing used CD4+ or CD8+ T cells sorted from blood, collected in a trial of the OX40 agonist ivuxolimab. The sequence derives from an adult with an advanced solid tumor such as melanoma, head and neck, liver or kidney cancer. CDR3 DNA sequence: TGTGCCAGCAGCCCAACTAGCGCTCGGCGGGGTGAGCAGTTCTTC. Translating it yields CASSPTSARRGEQFF. The complete variable domain, with remaining parts taken from reference TRBV28 and TRBJ2-1, reads DVKVTQSSRYLVKRTGEKVFLECVQDMDHENMFWYRQDPGLGLRLIYFSYDVKMKEKGDIPEGYSVSREKKERFSLILESASTNQTSMYLCASSPTSARRGEQFFGPGTRLTVL.